One T cell receptor beta chain is described in this entry. Its antigen remains unidentified. A read error may account for a junction end that differs from germline. The sample is drawn from a study of T cell repertoires in cytomegalovirus infection. The wider study: From public TCR beta signatures came an indication of both CMV infection and matching HLA type.

There are 16 residues in the CDR3. Germline CDR1 MNHEY, CDR2 SMNVEV (reference sequence). One entry per CDR3 protein, called by TCRdb with MiXCR from the reads. The repertoire holds 50,000 to 65,000 distinct CDR3 sequences, with roughly 20% as singletons. Findings and caveats of the study: Totalled public TCR beta family frequency picked out people who carried CMV plus the relevant HLA.

The material was CD8+ T cells from cultured PBMCs, obtained from culture after CMV antigen stimulation. The J gene is TRBJ2-4, the V gene TRBV27; 10 nucleotides align to TRBD2. This TCR derives from a human donor in good health (CMV status not recorded). Some clones in this sample may be carry-over from other donors' samples. This chain's CDR3 is CASSLSSGGARNIQYF. CDR3 nucleotides: TGTGCCAGCAGTTTGTCCAGCGGGGGGGCCAGAAACATTCAGTACTTC.